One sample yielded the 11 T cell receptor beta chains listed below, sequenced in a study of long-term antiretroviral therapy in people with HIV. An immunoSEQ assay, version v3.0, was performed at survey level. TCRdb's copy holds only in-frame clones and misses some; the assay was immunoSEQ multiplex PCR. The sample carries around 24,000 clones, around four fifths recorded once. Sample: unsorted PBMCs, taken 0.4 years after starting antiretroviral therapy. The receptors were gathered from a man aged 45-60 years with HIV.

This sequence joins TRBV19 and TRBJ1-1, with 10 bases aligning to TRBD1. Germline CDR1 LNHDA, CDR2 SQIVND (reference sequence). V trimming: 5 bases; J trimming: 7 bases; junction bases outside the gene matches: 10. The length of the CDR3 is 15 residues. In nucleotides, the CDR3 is TGTGCCAGTAGTGCGTGGGACAGGGGAGTGGGTGAAGCTTTCTTT. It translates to CASSAWDRGVGEAFF.

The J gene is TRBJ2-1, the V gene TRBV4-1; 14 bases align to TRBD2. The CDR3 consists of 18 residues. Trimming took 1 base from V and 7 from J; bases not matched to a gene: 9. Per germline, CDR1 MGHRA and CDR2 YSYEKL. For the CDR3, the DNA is TGCGCCAGCAGCCAAGCCCGCCCGACTAGCGGGGGGGCTAATGAGCAGTTCTTC. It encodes CASSQARPTSGGANEQFF.

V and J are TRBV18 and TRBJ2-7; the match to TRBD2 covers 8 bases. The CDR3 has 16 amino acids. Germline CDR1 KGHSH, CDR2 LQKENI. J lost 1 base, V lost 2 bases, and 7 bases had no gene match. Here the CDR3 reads CASSPGSGLESYEQYF. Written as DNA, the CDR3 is TGTGCCAGCTCACCAGGGTCGGGACTAGAGTCCTACGAGCAGTACTTC.

CDR3 bases: TGCGCCAGCAGCTCCGGGACATCGACCCGGGAGCAGTACTTC. Translated, it gives CASSSGTSTREQYF. The rearrangement uses TRBV5-1 and TRBJ2-7; perhaps TRBD1 as D (6 bases). The germline V and J ends were trimmed by 3 bases and 7 bases, with 17 bases remaining between them. This CDR3 is built from 14 residues. Germline values: CDR1 SGHRS, CDR2 YFSETQ.

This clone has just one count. This CDR3 is CASSLNRGSVDTQYF. DNA of the CDR3: TGTGCCAGCAGCTTAAACAGGGGGAGTGTAGATACGCAGTATTTT. The V and J genes are TRBV7-3 and TRBJ2-3, with 8 bases fitting TRBD1. Germline CDR1 and CDR2: SGHTA and FQGTGA. The CDR3 length is 15 residues. With 1 base clipped from V and 5 bases from J, the junction kept 5 bases outside the gene matches.

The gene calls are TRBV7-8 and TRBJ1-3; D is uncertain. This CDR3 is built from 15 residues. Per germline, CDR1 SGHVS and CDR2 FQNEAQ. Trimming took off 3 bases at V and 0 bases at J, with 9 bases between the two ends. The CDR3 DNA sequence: TGTGCCAGCAGCTTGGAACGGACCTCTGGAAACACCATATATTTT. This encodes CASSLERTSGNTIYF. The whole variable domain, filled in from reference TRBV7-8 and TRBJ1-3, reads GAGVSQSPRYKVAKRGQDVALRCDPISGHVSLFWYQQALGQGPEFLTYFQNEAQLDKSGLPSDRFFAERPEGSVSTLKIQRTQQEDSAVYLCASSLERTSGNTIYFGEGSWLTVV.

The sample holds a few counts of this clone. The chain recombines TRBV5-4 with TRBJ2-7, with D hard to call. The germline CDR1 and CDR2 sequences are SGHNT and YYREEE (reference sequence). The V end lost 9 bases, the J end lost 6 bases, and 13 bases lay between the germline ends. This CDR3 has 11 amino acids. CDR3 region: CAIHLPTEQYF. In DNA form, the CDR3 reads TGTGCCATCCATCTCCCAACCGAGCAGTACTTC. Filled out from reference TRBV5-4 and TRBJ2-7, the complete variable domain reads ETGVTQSPTHLIKTRGQQVTLRCSSQSGHNTVSWYQQALGQGPQFIFQYYREEENGRGNFPPRFSGLQFPNYSSELNVNALELDDSALYLCAIHLPTEQYFGPGTRLTVT.

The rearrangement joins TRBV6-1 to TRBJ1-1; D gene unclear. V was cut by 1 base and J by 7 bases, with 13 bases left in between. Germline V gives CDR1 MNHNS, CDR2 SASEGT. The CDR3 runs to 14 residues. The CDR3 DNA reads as TGTGCCAGCAGTGAAGAAAGGCATTCCCTTGAAGCTTTCTTT. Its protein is CASSEERHSLEAFF.

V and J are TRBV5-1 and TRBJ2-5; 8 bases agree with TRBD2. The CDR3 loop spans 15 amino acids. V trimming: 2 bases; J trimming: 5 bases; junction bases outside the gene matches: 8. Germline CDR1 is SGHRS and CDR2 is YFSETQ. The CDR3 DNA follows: TGCGCCAGCAGCTTTAGCGGGGCCCTCTCTGAGACCCAGTACTTC. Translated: CASSFSGALSETQYF.

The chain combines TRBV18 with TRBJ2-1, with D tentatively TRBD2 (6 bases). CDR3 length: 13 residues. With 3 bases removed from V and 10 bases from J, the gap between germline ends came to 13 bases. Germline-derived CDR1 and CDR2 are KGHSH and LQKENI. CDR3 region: CASSPTREQEQFF. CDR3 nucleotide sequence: TGTGCCAGCTCACCGACTAGAGAGCAAGAGCAGTTCTTC.

Here the CDR3 reads CASSYRGRSEQFF. CDR3 DNA: TGTGCCAGCAGTTACAGGGGGCGGAGTGAGCAGTTCTTC. The V and J genes are TRBV6-5 and TRBJ2-1; TRBD1 matches at 7 bases. This CDR3 has 13 amino acids. CDR1 is MNHEY, CDR2 SVGAGI, per germline. Trimming took 2 bases from V and 9 from J; bases not matched to a gene: 4.